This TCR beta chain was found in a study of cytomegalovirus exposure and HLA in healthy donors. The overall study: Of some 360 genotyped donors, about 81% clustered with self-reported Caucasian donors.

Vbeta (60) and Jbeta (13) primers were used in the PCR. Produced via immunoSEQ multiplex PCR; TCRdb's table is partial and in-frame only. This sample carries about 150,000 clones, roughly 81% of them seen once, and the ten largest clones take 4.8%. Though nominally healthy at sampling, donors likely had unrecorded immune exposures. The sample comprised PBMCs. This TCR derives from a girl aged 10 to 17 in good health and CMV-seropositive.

In nucleotides, the CDR3 is TGTGCCAGCAGCGTAGAAGAGGGGACTAGCACGAACACCGGGGAGCTGTTTTTT. The encoded protein is CASSVEEGTSTNTGELFF. The genes are TRBV9 and TRBJ2-2, with 9 bases lining up with TRBD2. The length of the CDR3 is 18 residues. V lost 0 bases to trimming and J lost 0 bases; unmatched junction nucleotides: 6. Per the germline V gene, CDR1 is SGDLS and CDR2 is YYNGEE.